This T cell receptor beta chain appears in the sequencing data of a study of T cells in Graves' hyperthyroidism and ophthalmopathy. Study-level information: At the time of initial diagnosis and before any treatment, peripheral blood was collected.

This clonotype was seen a handful of times. The antigen is undetermined. This CDR3 is 15 amino acids long. The V gene's germline CDR1 is MGHRA and CDR2 YSYEKL. V was trimmed by 1 base and J by 0 bases, leaving 9 bases between them. Graves' hyperthyroidism is called stable when ophthalmopathy does not progress within 18 months. Roughly 9.1 ml of fresh peripheral blood supplied the PBMCs. Notes on the study in general: Most thyroid clonotypes with frequency above 0.001 were detected in blood.

The CDR3 regions of TCR beta were amplified from RNA transcripts. First-round RT-PCR of the TCR CDR3 relied on the HTBI primer set. Using its own MiXCR run on the multiplex PCR reads, TCRdb lists one record per CDR3 protein. The table includes more than 150,000 distinct CDR3 sequences, about 18% detected once. The V and J genes are TRBV4-1 and TRBJ1-2; the D is unclear. This sequence was found in a woman aged 45-65 years with Graves' hyperthyroidism. The sample comprised blood. The CDR3, as DNA: TGCGCCAGCAGCCAAGGGCACACCGCTAACTATGGCTACACCTTC. Amino acid sequence: CASSQGHTANYGYTF.